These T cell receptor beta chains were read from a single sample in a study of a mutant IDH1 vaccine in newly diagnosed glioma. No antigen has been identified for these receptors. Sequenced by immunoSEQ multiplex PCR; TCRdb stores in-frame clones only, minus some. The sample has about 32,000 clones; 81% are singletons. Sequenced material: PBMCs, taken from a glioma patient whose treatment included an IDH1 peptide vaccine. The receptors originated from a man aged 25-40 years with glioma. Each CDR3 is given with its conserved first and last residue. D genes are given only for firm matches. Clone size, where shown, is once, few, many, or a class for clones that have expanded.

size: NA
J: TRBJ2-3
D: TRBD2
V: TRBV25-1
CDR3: CASSVSGSTDTQYF
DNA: TGTGCCAGCAGTGTTAGCGGGAGTACAGATACGCAGTATTTT

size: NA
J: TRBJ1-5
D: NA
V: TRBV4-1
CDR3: CASSQRSNQPQHF
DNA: TGCGCCAGCAGCCAACGGTCCAATCAGCCCCAGCATTTT

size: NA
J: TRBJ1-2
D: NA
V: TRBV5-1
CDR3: CASSLGGPGAIGYTF
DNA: TGCGCCAGCAGCTTGGGCGGGCCGGGGGCAATTGGCTACACCTTC

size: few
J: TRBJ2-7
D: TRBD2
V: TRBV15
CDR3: CATSREGGIYEQYF
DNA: TGTGCCACCAGCAGAGAGGGGGGGATCTACGAGCAGTACTTC

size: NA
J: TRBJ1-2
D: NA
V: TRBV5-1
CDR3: CASRPRSGDYGYTF
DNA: TGCGCCAGCAGGCCTAGGTCAGGCGACTATGGCTACACCTTC

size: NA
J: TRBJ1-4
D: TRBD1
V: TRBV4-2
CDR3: CASSRQGAEGEKLFF
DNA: TGTGCCAGCAGCCGGCAGGGGGCAGAGGGAGAAAAACTGTTTTTT

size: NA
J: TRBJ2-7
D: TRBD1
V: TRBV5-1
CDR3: CASSFDRAHEQYF
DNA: TGCGCCAGCAGCTTTGACAGGGCCCACGAGCAGTACTTC

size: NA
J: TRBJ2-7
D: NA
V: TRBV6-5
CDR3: CASSYGGASYEQYF
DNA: TGTGCCAGCAGTTACGGGGGGGCTTCCTACGAGCAGTACTTC

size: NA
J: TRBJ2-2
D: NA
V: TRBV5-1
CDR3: CASSFRDRNTGELFF
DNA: TGCGCCAGCAGCTTCAGAGACAGGAACACCGGGGAGCTGTTTTTT

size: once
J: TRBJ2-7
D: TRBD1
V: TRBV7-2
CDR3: CASSLFPPGQGYEQYF
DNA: TGTGCCAGCAGCTTATTCCCCCCGGGACAGGGCTACGAGCAGTACTTC

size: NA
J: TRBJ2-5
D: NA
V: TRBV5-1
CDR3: CASSPLGGRVVGETQYF
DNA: TGCGCCAGCAGCCCCCTGGGGGGACGCGTGGTAGGGGAGACCCAGTACTTC

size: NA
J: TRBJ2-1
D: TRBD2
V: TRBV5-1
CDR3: CASSLGGSSYNEQFF
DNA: TGCGCCAGCAGCTTGGGCGGGAGCTCCTACAATGAGCAGTTCTTC

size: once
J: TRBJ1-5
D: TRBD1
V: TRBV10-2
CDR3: CASSDRGLLQPQHF
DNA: TGCGCCAGCAGCGACAGGGGGCTACTTCAGCCCCAGCATTTT

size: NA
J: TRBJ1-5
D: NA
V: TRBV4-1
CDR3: CASSQTGSNQPQHF
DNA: TGCGCCAGCAGCCAAACAGGTAGCAATCAGCCCCAGCATTTT

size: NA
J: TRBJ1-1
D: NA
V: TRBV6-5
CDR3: CASSWGTLNTEAFF
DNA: TGTGCCAGCAGTTGGGGGACCCTGAACACTGAAGCTTTCTTT

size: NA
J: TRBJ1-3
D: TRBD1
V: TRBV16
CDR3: CASSTTGGHSGNTIYF
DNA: TGTGCCAGCAGTACGACAGGGGGCCACTCTGGAAACACCATATATTTT

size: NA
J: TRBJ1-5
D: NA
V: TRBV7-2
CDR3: CASSGMDSTLYQPQHF
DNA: TGTGCCAGCAGCGGTATGGATTCAACCCTGTATCAGCCCCAGCATTTT

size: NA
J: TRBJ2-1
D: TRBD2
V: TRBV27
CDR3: CASSPIQLAGSYNEQFF
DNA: TGTGCCAGCAGTCCAATTCAGCTAGCGGGGTCCTACAATGAGCAGTTCTTC

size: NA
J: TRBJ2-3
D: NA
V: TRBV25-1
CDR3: CASSEFPGRGGSTDTQYF
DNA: TGTGCCAGCAGTGAATTTCCCGGAAGGGGGGGGAGCACAGATACGCAGTATTTT

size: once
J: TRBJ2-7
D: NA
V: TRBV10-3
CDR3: CAISESGGDYEQYF
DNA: TGTGCCATCAGTGAGTCTGGGGGAGACTACGAGCAGTACTTC

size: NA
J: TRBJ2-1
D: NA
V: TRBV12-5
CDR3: CASGPRSYNEQFF
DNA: TGTGCTAGTGGCCCCAGGTCCTACAATGAGCAGTTCTTC

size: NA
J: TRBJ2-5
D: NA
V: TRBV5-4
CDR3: CASSRSVGEETQYF
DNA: TGTGCCAGCAGCAGGTCTGTAGGAGAAGAGACCCAGTACTTC

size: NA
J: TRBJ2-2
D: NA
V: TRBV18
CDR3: CASSSQTNTGELFF
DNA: TGTGCCAGCTCATCGCAGACGAACACCGGGGAGCTGTTTTTT

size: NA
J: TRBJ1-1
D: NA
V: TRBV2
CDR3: CASSVNTANTEAFF
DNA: TGTGCCAGCAGTGTTAACACGGCGAACACTGAAGCTTTCTTT

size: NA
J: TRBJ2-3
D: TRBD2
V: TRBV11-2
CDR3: CASSLAGGPGTQYF
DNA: TGTGCCAGCAGCTTAGCGGGAGGGCCGGGTACGCAGTATTTT

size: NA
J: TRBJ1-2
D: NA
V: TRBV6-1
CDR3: CASSTGPLYGYTF
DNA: TGTGCCAGCAGCACCGGACCCCTCTATGGCTACACCTTC

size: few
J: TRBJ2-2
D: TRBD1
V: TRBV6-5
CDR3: CASSYGTGNTGELFF
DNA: TGTGCCAGCAGTTACGGGACAGGGAACACCGGGGAGCTGTTTTTT

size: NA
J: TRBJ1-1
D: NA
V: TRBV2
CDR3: CASRKEQGDTEAFF
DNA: TGTGCCAGCAGGAAAGAACAGGGAGACACTGAAGCTTTCTTT

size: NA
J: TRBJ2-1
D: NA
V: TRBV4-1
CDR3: CASSQGIRDGEQFF
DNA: TGCGCCAGCAGCCAAGGAATCCGGGATGGTGAGCAGTTCTTC

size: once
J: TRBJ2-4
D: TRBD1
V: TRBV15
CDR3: CATSRRGREDIQYF
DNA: TGTGCCACCAGCAGAAGGGGGCGAGAAGACATTCAGTACTTC

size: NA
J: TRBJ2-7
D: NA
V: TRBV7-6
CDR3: CASSFDSGSYEQYF
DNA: TGTGCCAGCAGCTTCGACTCGGGGTCCTACGAGCAGTACTTC

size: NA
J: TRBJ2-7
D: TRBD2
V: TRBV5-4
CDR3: CASSPPTSGSLYEQYF
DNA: TGTGCCAGCAGCCCACCAACTAGCGGGAGTCTATACGAGCAGTACTTC

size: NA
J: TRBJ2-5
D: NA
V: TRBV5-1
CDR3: CASSLRAERETQYF
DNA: TGCGCCAGCAGCTTGCGGGCAGAGAGGGAGACCCAGTACTTC

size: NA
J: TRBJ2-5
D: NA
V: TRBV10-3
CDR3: CAINPLVYQETQYF
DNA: TGTGCCATCAACCCCTTGGTGTACCAAGAGACCCAGTACTTC

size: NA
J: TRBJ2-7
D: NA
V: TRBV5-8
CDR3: CASSLILGSVYEQYF
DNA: TGTGCCAGCAGCTTGATTTTGGGAAGTGTCTACGAGCAGTACTTC

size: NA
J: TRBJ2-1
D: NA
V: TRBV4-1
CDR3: CASAPTSSYNEQFF
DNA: TGCGCCAGCGCCCCTACGAGCTCCTACAATGAGCAGTTCTTC

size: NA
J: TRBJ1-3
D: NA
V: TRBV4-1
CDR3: CASSPRSNEGRDGNTIYF
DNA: TGCGCCAGCAGCCCCCGGAGTAACGAGGGGCGTGACGGAAACACCATATATTTT

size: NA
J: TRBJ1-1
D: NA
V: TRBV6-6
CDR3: CASSSNRVAEAFF
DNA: TGTGCCAGCAGCAGTAACAGGGTCGCTGAAGCTTTCTTT

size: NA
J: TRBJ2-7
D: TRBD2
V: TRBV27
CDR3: CASSLGLYSGRPHYEQYF
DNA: TGTGCCAGCAGTTTAGGACTTTATAGCGGGAGGCCCCACTACGAGCAGTACTTC

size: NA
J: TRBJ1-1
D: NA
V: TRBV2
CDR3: CASSEGPSRGTEAFF
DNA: TGTGCCAGCAGTGAAGGTCCGTCGCGGGGGACTGAAGCTTTCTTT

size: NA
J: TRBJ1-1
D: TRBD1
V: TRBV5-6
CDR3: CASSLDRGTEAFF
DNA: TGTGCCAGCAGCTTGGACAGGGGGACTGAAGCTTTCTTT

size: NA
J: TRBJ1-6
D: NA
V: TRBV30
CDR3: CAWSRPRGGSPLHF
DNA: TGTGCCTGGAGTCGTCCCAGGGGCGGTTCACCCCTCCACTTT

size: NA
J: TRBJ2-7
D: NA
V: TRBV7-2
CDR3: CASSLVSVSSYEQYF
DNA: TGTGCCAGCAGCTTAGTAAGCGTAAGCTCCTACGAGCAGTACTTC

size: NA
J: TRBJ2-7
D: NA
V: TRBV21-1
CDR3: CDLRAIPYEQYF
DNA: TGTGACCTAAGAGCTATACCTTACGAGCAGTACTTC

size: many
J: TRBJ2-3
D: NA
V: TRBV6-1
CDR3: CASENPPGDTQYF
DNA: TGTGCCAGCGAAAACCCCCCAGGGGATACGCAGTATTTT

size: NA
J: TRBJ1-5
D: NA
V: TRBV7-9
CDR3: CASSLEGQGSNQPQHF
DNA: TGTGCCAGCAGCTTAGAAGGGCAGGGTAGCAATCAGCCCCAGCATTTT